Detailed here is one TCR beta chain. V lost 6 bases and J lost 8, with 19 bases in between. This CDR3 has 14 amino acids. Germline V gene lookup returns CDR1 MNHEY and CDR2 SVGEGT. The Seattle patients joined while their infection was active and were tracked longitudinally afterward. The sample comes from a study of blood T cell repertoires in COVID-19. The overall study: PBMCs, B-cell-depleted T cells, or T cells provided the cDNA or gDNA that made up the material.

The protocol was immunoSEQ multiplex PCR, while the TCRdb copy is restricted to in-frame clones and leaves out a portion. This repertoire shows a few hundred thousand clones, roughly 90% found once; its top ten account for 15% to 20%. The sample comprised peripheral blood. The sequence was obtained from a man in his forties or fifties with COVID-19, enrolled during active disease. The V call is TRBV6-2 or TRBV6-3, the J call TRBJ1-2; D ambiguous. Here the CDR3 DNA reads TGTGCCAGCAGCCACGGAGCCGAGGCGGAGGGCTACACCTTC. Residues: CASSHGAEAEGYTF.